This T cell receptor beta chain is from a study of OX40 agonist ivuxolimab in advanced cancers. Regarding the complete study: The costimulatory receptor OX40 (CD134) was targeted by ivuxolimab, a fully human IgG2 agonistic monoclonal antibody. Prior anti-PD-1, anti-PD-L1 or anti-CTLA-4 therapy was permitted, and checkpoint inhibitors had been received by less than 45% of dose-escalation patients. Intravenous ivuxolimab was administered to patients every 2 weeks at six dose levels: 0.01, 0.1, 0.3, 1.5, 3 and 10 mg/kg. The dose-escalation cohort was roughly 80% male with a mean age of about 58 years, ranging from about 23 to 85. The paper describes the monotherapy dose-escalation part (N of about 57 patients) of the phase I trial of ivuxolimab. Of the 50 to 55 patients in dose escalation, about 20 had hepatocellular carcinoma, around 15 had melanoma, 9 had renal cell carcinoma and 9 had head and neck cancer. Partial responses occurred in three dose-escalation patients, of whom one had hepatocellular carcinoma and two had cutaneous melanoma. Peripheral TCRbeta sequencing aimed to test whether ivuxolimab altered TCR sequence diversity and caused clonal T-cell expansion. Here is what the overall study found, with its caveats: After ivuxolimab, CD8+ T cells had more expanded clones than CD4+ T cells on average. The antigen specificity of the clonally expanded peripheral T cells was not determined. Low levels of normalized T-cell clonal expansion were also shown by some nonresponding patients. In partial responders in the 0.1-3.0 mg/kg groups, normalized peripheral clonal expansion was found to be among the lowest, especially among CD8+ T cells. Clonal expansion of both CD4+ and CD8+ blood T cells was observed from baseline to week 6 at doses 0.1 to 3.0 mg/kg.

Genomic DNA was isolated from the sorted cells so that the TCRbeta CDR3 region could be sequenced. The immunoSEQ Assay was used for sequencing of TCRbeta CDR3 regions. This immuneACCESS table, as held by TCRdb, lists in-frame sequences with V and J called but not all clones. Of the missing ones, under half trace to an unresolved V gene in checked studies; the others have no known cause. The table for this sample lists tens of thousands of clones; about four fifths of them were counted only once. The ten largest clones capture about 2% of the sample. At the junction V is shortened by 4 bases and J by 2 bases, with 17 bases in between. The CDR3 spans 16 residues, from the cysteine through the phenylalanine. CDR3 DNA is the only sequence kept; it has 48 bases, read in frame from the first base. Taken from the germline V gene, the CDR1 and CDR2 loops are SGDLS and YYNGEE. This clone was observed a few times. Its antigen is still unknown. One base away there is no much larger clone; base qualities are not given.

Patients with autoimmune disease history or receiving systemic immunosuppression were excluded from the trial. Peripheral blood for TCR sequencing was drawn from every dose cohort at baseline, at cycle 4 day 1 and at cycle 7 day 1. The samples were taken from a phase I, first-in-human, multicenter, open-label dose-escalation trial of ivuxolimab. Adults with locally advanced or metastatic melanoma, renal cell, hepatocellular, or head and neck squamous cell carcinoma were enrolled in the trial. Before TCR sequencing, CD4+ T cells and CD8+ T cells were sorted from peripheral blood as separate populations.

This TCR was recovered from an adult with an advanced solid tumor such as melanoma, head and neck, liver or kidney cancer. The chain joins TRBV9 to TRBJ2-3; the D segment is perhaps TRBD1 or TRBD2, each sharing 6 matched bases. Sequenced here: CD4+ or CD8+ T cells sorted from blood, sampled in a trial of the OX40 agonist ivuxolimab. CDR3 region: CASSSGASDSTDTQYF. Here is the DNA: TGTGCCAGCAGCTCGGGGGCTAGCGATTCCACAGATACGCAGTATTTT.